A single sample is the source of the 11 T cell receptor beta chains below, sequenced in a study of HIV-infected patients and healthy controls. Whole blood was used without fractionation, so all unsorted peripheral T cells were included. cDNA was made from 500 ng RNA using alpha and beta constant primers. Each of the alpha and beta chains got its own library through chain-specific third strand synthesis with indices. TCRdb processed the 5' RACE reads anew with MiXCR; each CDR3 protein has one entry. The sample includes roughly 18,000 distinct CDR3 sequences, over 9% seen only once; the top ten take 11%. The sample was blood. The receptors here all came from an adult in good health.

The chain uses TRBV19 and TRBJ1-3; D possibly corresponds to TRBD1 (5 bases). Germline lookup yields CDR1 LNHDA and CDR2 SQIVND (reference sequence). V gave up 7 bases and J gave up 0 bases, with 16 bases separating them. This CDR3 is built from 16 residues. The CDR3 reads CASTRGDGHSGNTIYF. In nucleotides, the CDR3 is TGTGCCAGTACCCGGGGGGACGGCCACTCTGGAAACACCATATATTTT.

This clonotype showed up just a few times. The chain has TRBV5-6 and TRBJ1-3; D may be TRBD1 (5 bases). Per the germline V gene, CDR1 is SGHDT and CDR2 is YYEEEE. V gave up 3 bases and J gave up 0 bases, with 13 bases separating them. CDR3 length equals 16 residues. CDR3 bases: TGTGCCAGCAGCTCCTGGGCGGGACCCTCTGGAAACACCATATATTTT. Translated: CASSSWAGPSGNTIYF.

This rearrangement joins TRBV6-6 to TRBJ2-3; no clear D. Trimming removed 5 bases from V and 2 bases from J, with 11 bases in between. The CDR3 length is 14 residues. Germline V gene sequence: CDR1 MNHNY, CDR2 SVGAGI (reference sequence). The CDR3 DNA sequence: TGTGCCAGCAGTGTGAAAAGGGACACAGATACGCAGTATTTT. Its translation: CASSVKRDTDTQYF.

This sequence joins TRBV25-1 and TRBJ1-2, with a weak D call TRBD1 (5 bases). The CDR3 loop spans 12 amino acids. Germline V gives CDR1 MGHDK, CDR2 SYGVNS. V lost 6 bases and J 5 bases, leaving 10 bases between the germline ends. This CDR3 is CASSGTAYGYTF. The CDR3 DNA sequence: TGTGCCAGCAGCGGGACCGCTTATGGCTACACCTTC.

The chain combines TRBV29-1 with TRBJ1-1, with a weak D call TRBD1 (6 bases). Germline-derived CDR1 and CDR2 are SQVTM and ANQGSEA. The CDR3 sequence is 10 residues long. Trimming left V 0 bases short and J 11 bases short, with 7 bases between. CDR3 nucleotide sequence: TGCAGCGTTGAAGAGGGGGCCGCTTTCTTT. Its translation is CSVEEGAAFF.

This clonotype ranks as medium-sized. The rearrangement links TRBV19 to TRBJ1-1, with D hard to call. V lost 6 bases to trimming and J lost 4 bases, with 15 bases between them. This CDR3 region has 14 residues. Germline V gene lookup returns CDR1 LNHDA and CDR2 SQIVND (reference sequence). The CDR3 DNA reads as TGTGCCAGTAGACCCTTGGGGTCGCGCACTGAAGCTTTCTTT. It translates to CASRPLGSRTEAFF.

Within the sample, this clonotype is medium-sized. The V and J genes are TRBV20-1 and TRBJ2-3; a weak D match, TRBD2 (6 bases). This CDR3 spans 17 amino acids. The V gene lost 3 bases and the J gene lost 0 bases, with 19 bases spanning the gap. Germline V lookup: CDR1 DFQATT, CDR2 SNEGSKA (reference sequence). The CDR3 here is CSASSLAATTSTDTQYF. The DNA for the CDR3 is TGCAGTGCTAGTTCACTAGCCGCAACGACTAGCACAGATACGCAGTATTTT.

The V call is TRBV25-1, the J call TRBJ1-1; no firm D call. The ends were cut back, 1 base at V and 5 bases at J, with 8 bases in the middle. CDR3 length: 13 residues. Germline V gene lookup returns CDR1 MGHDK and CDR2 SYGVNS. This CDR3 is CASSESGRTEAFF. CDR3 DNA: TGTGCCAGCAGTGAATCGGGTCGGACTGAAGCTTTCTTT.

In this sample, this clonotype turned up many times. The chain employs TRBV10-3 and TRBJ2-3; no clear D gene. Germline values: CDR1 ENHRY, CDR2 SYGVKD. The CDR3 totals 15 residues. Deletions cut 6 bases from V and 2 bases from J, with 15 bases between. The CDR3 region has the DNA TGTGCCATCAGCCCTCCAAGCCCTGTCACAGATACGCAGTATTTT. Its protein is CAISPPSPVTDTQYF.

This clonotype occurred a few times. The rearrangement uses TRBV29-1 and TRBJ2-2, with a tentative D call TRBD1 (5 bases). The CDR3 consists of 15 residues. V lost 0 bases, J lost 5 bases, and 13 bases lay in between. Germline assignment: CDR1 SQVTM and CDR2 ANQGSEA. The CDR3: CSVEDRSQVTGELFF. The CDR3, as DNA: TGCAGCGTTGAAGACCGATCACAGGTTACCGGGGAGCTGTTTTTT.

V is TRBV9 and J is TRBJ2-7, with D perhaps TRBD1 or TRBD2 (5 bases each). Between the trimmed V and J ends, which lost 4 bases and 1 base, there was a span of 18 bases. There are 16 residues in the CDR3. Germline assignment: CDR1 SGDLS and CDR2 YYNGEE. DNA for the CDR3: TGTGCCAGCAGCCCACGGGGTGGGACGGCTTCCTACGAGCAGTACTTC. Translation: CASSPRGGTASYEQYF. The full variable domain, with the rest looked up from reference TRBV9 and TRBJ2-7, is DSGVTQTPKHLITATGQRVTLRCSPRSGDLSVYWYQQSLDQGLQFLIQYYNGEERAKGNILERFSAQQFPDLHSELNLSSLELGDSALYFCASSPRGGTASYEQYFGPGTRLTVT.